Listed below are T cell receptor beta chains from one sample, sequenced in a study of cytomegalovirus exposure and HLA in healthy donors. Only in-frame clones appear in the TCRdb table, and some are missing; sequencing was by immunoSEQ multiplex PCR. The sample carries under 200,000 clones, 68% recorded once. Sequenced sample: PBMCs. These receptors all stem from a man between 45 and 60 years old in good health and CMV-seronegative. The CDR3 runs from the conserved cysteine through the conserved F or W. A D gene is named only where the DNA matches it firmly. Size is stated for part of the rows, as once, few or many counts, or as a class when the clone is expanded.

D gene: .
V gene: TRBV5-4
clone size: few
J gene: TRBJ1-1
CDR3 protein: CASSPRGGVGTEAFF
CDR3 DNA: TGTGCCAGCAGCCCCCGAGGGGGGGTAGGCACTGAAGCTTTCTTT

D gene: .
V gene: TRBV2
clone size: few
J gene: TRBJ1-6
CDR3 protein: CASSPDGDSPLHF
CDR3 DNA: TGTGCCAGCAGTCCGGACGGGGATTCACCCCTCCACTTT

D gene: .
V gene: TRBV6-6
clone size: .
J gene: TRBJ2-3
CDR3 protein: CASSYDGISTDTQYF
CDR3 DNA: TGTGCCAGCAGTTACGACGGGATTAGCACAGATACGCAGTATTTT

D gene: .
V gene: TRBV19
clone size: .
J gene: TRBJ2-3
CDR3 protein: CASSWQSSTDTQYF
CDR3 DNA: TGTGCCAGTAGTTGGCAGTCTAGCACAGATACGCAGTATTTT

D gene: .
V gene: TRBV29-1
clone size: few
J gene: TRBJ1-1
CDR3 protein: CSVDGQLNTEAFF
CDR3 DNA: TGCAGCGTCGACGGACAATTGAACACTGAAGCTTTCTTT

D gene: TRBD1
V gene: TRBV6-1
clone size: .
J gene: TRBJ1-1
CDR3 protein: CASSEATGANTEAFF
CDR3 DNA: TGTGCCAGCAGTGAAGCGACAGGGGCAAACACTGAAGCTTTCTTT

D gene: .
V gene: TRBV28
clone size: .
J gene: TRBJ1-5
CDR3 protein: CASSWRRQDETPYSNQPQHF
CDR3 DNA: TGTGCCAGCAGTTGGCGAAGACAGGACGAAACACCATATAGCAATCAGCCCCAGCATTTT

D gene: .
V gene: TRBV6-1
clone size: .
J gene: TRBJ2-7
CDR3 protein: CASSAQATLSYEQYF
CDR3 DNA: TGTGCCAGCAGTGCACAGGCCACTCTCTCCTACGAGCAGTACTTC

D gene: .
V gene: TRBV6-5
clone size: once
J gene: TRBJ2-3
CDR3 protein: CAARGRDTQYF
CDR3 DNA: TGTGCCGCCCGAGGCCGGGATACGCAGTATTTT

D gene: .
V gene: TRBV6-5
clone size: few
J gene: TRBJ1-1
CDR3 protein: CATSRRVNTEAFF
CDR3 DNA: TGTGCCACCTCGAGGAGGGTGAACACTGAAGCTTTCTTT

D gene: TRBD1
V gene: TRBV6-5
clone size: .
J gene: TRBJ1-1
CDR3 protein: CASSYGGQGRTEAFF
CDR3 DNA: TGTGCCAGCAGTTACGGGGGACAGGGACGAACTGAAGCTTTCTTT

D gene: .
V gene: TRBV5-1
clone size: .
J gene: TRBJ2-7
CDR3 protein: CASSIRQAYEQYF
CDR3 DNA: TGCGCCAGCAGCATTCGACAGGCCTACGAGCAGTACTTC

D gene: .
V gene: TRBV19
clone size: .
J gene: TRBJ1-4
CDR3 protein: CASSIQGISEKLFF
CDR3 DNA: TGTGCCAGTAGCATACAGGGAATCTCTGAAAAACTGTTTTTT

D gene: TRBD1
V gene: TRBV7-2
clone size: .
J gene: TRBJ2-2
CDR3 protein: CASSLTGGNRGELFF
CDR3 DNA: TGTGCCAGCAGCTTGACAGGGGGCAATCGCGGGGAGCTGTTTTTT